The 21 T cell receptor beta chains below all came from one sample that was sequenced in a study of T cell responses to AZD1222 COVID-19 vaccine. Here immunoSEQ multiplex PCR was the method, and the copy in TCRdb shows in-frame clones only, minus some. Of 60,000 to 100,000 clones listed, 92% are singletons. Sequenced material: peripheral blood, taken on day 0 of MenACWY control vaccination. The receptors derive from an adult in good health.

The genes are TRBV20-1 and TRBJ2-1, with TRBD1 matching 9 bases. The CDR3 contains 12 residues. J gave up 12 bases and V 3 bases, and 6 bases lay outside the gene matches. The germline CDR1 and CDR2 sequences are DFQATT and SNEGSKA (reference sequence). The CDR3 region has the DNA TGCAGTGCTAGTACTACAGGGGGCGTGCAGTTCTTC. Translation gives CSASTTGGVQFF.

The chain recombines TRBV7-3 with TRBJ2-3, with D unresolved. The CDR3 runs to 15 residues. Germline assignment: CDR1 SGHTA and CDR2 FQGTGA. V gave up 4 bases and J gave up 0 bases, with 11 bases separating them. CDR3 residues: CASSSLLGSTDTQYF. The CDR3 DNA reads TGTGCCAGCAGCTCCCTCTTGGGTAGCACAGATACGCAGTATTTT.

This chain links TRBV5-1 with TRBJ2-2; possibly TRBD1 or TRBD2 for D (5 bases each). V was cut by 1 base and J by 2 bases, with 12 bases left in between. The CDR3 contains 16 residues. Germline values: CDR1 SGHRS, CDR2 YFSETQ. CDR3: CASSLFWGTNTGELFF. Here the CDR3 DNA reads TGCGCCAGCAGCTTGTTTTGGGGGACCAACACCGGGGAGCTGTTTTTT.

The chain couples TRBV11-3 to TRBJ2-2; D gene unclear. The CDR3 extends over 16 amino acids. Germline assignment: CDR1 SGHNT and CDR2 YENEEA. With 0 bases removed from V and 0 bases from J, the gap between germline ends came to 8 bases. The chain's CDR3 is CASSLELGSNTGELFF. The CDR3 nucleotides are TGTGCCAGCAGCTTAGAGTTAGGGTCGAACACCGGGGAGCTGTTTTTT.

The chain has TRBV20-1 and TRBJ2-3; D perhaps matches TRBD1 (5 bases). Germline V gives CDR1 DFQATT, CDR2 SNEGSKA (reference sequence). The CDR3 loop spans 14 amino acids. The ends were cut back, 3 bases at V and 5 bases at J, with 15 bases in the middle. The CDR3 sequence: CSASLGELGDTQYF. In DNA, the CDR3 is TGCAGTGCTAGTCTAGGGGAATTGGGAGATACGCAGTATTTT.

The chain couples TRBV7-3 to TRBJ2-3; D call uncertain. The V gene lost 0 bases and the J gene lost 4 bases, with 5 bases spanning the gap. CDR1 and CDR2 from the germline V gene are SGHTA and FQGTGA. The CDR3 is 13 residues long. DNA for the CDR3: TGTGCCAGCAGCTTAACCGTCTCAGATACGCAGTATTTT. Encoded protein: CASSLTVSDTQYF. Full variable domain (remainder filled in from reference TRBV7-3 and TRBJ2-3): GAGVSQTPSNKVTEKGKYVELRCDPISGHTALYWYRQSLGQGPEFLIYFQGTGAADDSGLPNDRFFAVRPEGSVSTLKIQRTERGDSAVYLCASSLTVSDTQYFGPGTRLTVL.

This clone appeared a single time. V usage is TRBV10-1 and J usage is TRBJ2-7, with 10 bases fitting TRBD1. Trimming removed 3 bases from V and 7 bases from J; junction bases left unmatched: 12. CDR3 length: 16 residues. Germline V gives CDR1 WNHNN, CDR2 SYGVQD (reference sequence). The CDR3: CASSEDPGQGYLEQYF. The CDR3 bases are TGCGCCAGCAGTGAAGATCCGGGACAGGGGTACTTGGAGCAGTACTTC.

The rearrangement joins TRBV19 to TRBJ1-6, with 9 nucleotides matching TRBD1. The junction had 6 bases not matched to a gene; V was cut back by 9 bases and J by 6 bases. The CDR3 contains 14 residues. The germline CDR1 and CDR2 sequences are LNHDA and SQIVND (reference sequence). The CDR3 protein is CASAGTGLNSPLHF. The CDR3, as DNA: TGTGCCAGCGCCGGGACAGGGCTTAATTCACCCCTCCACTTT. Using reference TRBV19 and TRBJ1-6 for the parts outside the CDR3, the full variable domain is DGGITQSPKYLFRKEGQNVTLSCEQNLNHDAMYWYRQDPGQGLRLIYYSQIVNDFQKGDIAEGYSVSREKKESFPLTVTSAQKNPTAFYLCASAGTGLNSPLHFGNGTRLTVT.

The chain couples TRBV3-1 (or the pseudogene TRBV3-2) to TRBJ2-5; D call uncertain. The CDR3 runs 13 residues. CDR1 and CDR2 from the germline V gene are LGHDT and YNNKEL (reference sequence). Trimming stripped 0 bases from V and 4 bases from J, with 6 bases between. CDR3 sequence: CASSQDNRETQYF. CDR3 DNA sequence: TGTGCCAGCAGCCAAGATAACAGAGAGACCCAGTACTTC.

This clone was seen just once. The chain uses TRBV5-1 and TRBJ1-1; possibly TRBD1 for D (6 bases). CDR3 size: 14 residues. V lost 0 bases and J 6 bases, leaving 12 bases between the germline ends. Germline-derived CDR1 and CDR2 are SGHRS and YFSETQ. The CDR3 DNA reads as TGCGCCAGCAGCTTGGTTCCGGGGGCGGCTGAAGCTTTCTTT. Translation gives CASSLVPGAAEAFF.

The chain carries TRBV28 and TRBJ1-1; D gene uncertain. This CDR3 is built from 12 residues. The germline V gene has CDR1 MDHEN and CDR2 SYDVKM. Trimming removed 2 bases from V and 5 bases from J, with 6 bases in between. CDR3 sequence: CASSLLETEAFF. The CDR3 nucleotides are TGTGCCAGCAGTTTACTGGAGACTGAAGCTTTCTTT.

The chain combines TRBV6-5 with TRBJ2-1; TRBD1 matches 9 bases. Germline CDR1 reads MNHEY; CDR2 reads SVGAGI. The V and J ends lost 6 bases and 5 bases, in that order; junction bases with no gene match: 8. The CDR3 spans 15 residues. DNA for the CDR3: TGTGCCAGCAGAGCCGGGACAGGGTTTCACAATGAGCAGTTCTTC. It encodes CASRAGTGFHNEQFF.

As concerns this clone: The sample carries other DNA sequences with the same CDR3. The genes are TRBV2 and TRBJ1-6; 10 bases align to TRBD1. The CDR3 is made up of 13 amino acids. Germline CDR1 reads SNHLY; CDR2 reads FYNNEI. V dropped 4 bases and J dropped 9; count of bases not matched to a gene: 0. The DNA of the CDR3 is TGTGCCAGCAGTGGGGACAGGGGTTCACCCCTCCACTTT. This codes for CASSGDRGSPLHF.

In DNA, the CDR3 is TGTGCCAGCAGCAAAGGAGGACAGGGGTACGAGCAGTACTTC. It translates to CASSKGGQGYEQYF. The V gene is TRBV21-1, the J gene TRBJ2-7; TRBD1 was called by the table and not checked on the DNA. TRBV21-1 has pseudogene status. The CDR3 spans 14 residues.

This clone was detected once. The chain is built from TRBV28 and TRBJ2-7, with D unclear. The CDR3 has 14 residues. The germline gives CDR1 MDHEN, CDR2 SYDVKM. Trimming stripped 7 bases from V and 2 bases from J, with 15 bases between. Here the CDR3 reads CASTVSLPAYEQYF. The CDR3 coding sequence is TGTGCCAGCACCGTTAGCCTCCCGGCCTACGAGCAGTACTTC.

This clone came up once. The chain uses TRBV18 and TRBJ2-5; D is possibly TRBD1 (6 bases). The CDR3 covers 13 residues. Germline V gene sequence: CDR1 KGHSH, CDR2 LQKENI. Trimming pared 3 bases from V and 5 bases from J, leaving 10 bases between. As DNA, the CDR3 is TGTGCCAGCTCACCCGGGACACATGAGACCCAGTACTTC. Translating it yields CASSPGTHETQYF.

The chain combines TRBV19 with TRBJ1-5; D gene uncertain. The V end was cut by 3 bases, the J end by 6 bases, with 12 bases between. Germline V gives CDR1 LNHDA, CDR2 SQIVND (reference sequence). There are 14 residues in the CDR3. Here the CDR3 reads CASSIRGSVQPQHF. For the CDR3, the DNA is TGTGCCAGTAGTATTCGGGGATCAGTTCAGCCCCAGCATTTT. Complete variable domain (other parts from reference TRBV19 and TRBJ1-5): DGGITQSPKYLFRKEGQNVTLSCEQNLNHDAMYWYRQDPGQGLRLIYYSQIVNDFQKGDIAEGYSVSREKKESFPLTVTSAQKNPTAFYLCASSIRGSVQPQHFGDGTRLSIL.

This clone came up once. CDR3 sequence (DNA): TGTGCCAGCAGCTTAGGGGGGAGAGGGCCCACCGGGGAGCTGTTTTTT. It is translated as CASSLGGRGPTGELFF. V usage is TRBV11-2 and J usage is TRBJ2-2; TRBD1 or TRBD2 may be the D gene (5 bases each). The CDR3 has 16 residues. Germline V gene lookup returns CDR1 SGHAT and CDR2 FQNNGV. The germline V and J ends were trimmed by 1 base and 4 bases, with 13 bases remaining between them.

V and J are TRBV6-5 and TRBJ2-7; D is perhaps TRBD1 (6 bases). CDR1 and CDR2 (germline): MNHEY, SVGAGI. The CDR3 has 12 residues. Trimming left V 6 bases short and J 3 bases short, with 9 bases between. CDR3 in amino acids: CASRTGSYEQYF. The CDR3 DNA is TGTGCCAGCAGGACAGGAAGCTACGAGCAGTACTTC.

The gene calls are TRBV5-1 and TRBJ1-1, with 8 bases that match TRBD1. CDR3 size: 16 residues. Trimming removed 3 bases from V and 0 bases from J; junction bases left unmatched: 7. Germline V gives CDR1 SGHRS, CDR2 YFSETQ. The CDR3 bases are TGCGCCAGCAGCTCACGGACAGGGAATATGAACACTGAAGCTTTCTTT. This translates into CASSSRTGNMNTEAFF.

The rearrangement links TRBV28 to TRBJ2-7; 8 positions agree with TRBD2. Germline CDR1 reads MDHEN; CDR2 reads SYDVKM. J gave up 4 bases and V 8 bases, and 10 bases lay outside the gene matches. This CDR3 contains 14 residues. The CDR3 region is CASLGASGRYEQYF. The CDR3 bases are TGTGCCAGCCTAGGAGCAAGCGGGAGATACGAGCAGTACTTC.